This entry lists 17 T cell receptor beta chains sequenced from one sample in a study of blood T cell repertoires in COVID-19. Assay used: immunoSEQ multiplex PCR; TCRdb lists only in-frame clones, some missing. Of more than 150,000 clones in the sample, around 87% were seen once. Input material: peripheral blood. These receptor sequences come from a man between 50 and 59 years old with acute or convalescent COVID-19.

This chain joins TRBV6-5 and TRBJ2-7, with 13 bases identical to TRBD2. This CDR3 comprises 16 residues. Germline V CDR1 and CDR2: MNHEY, SVGAGI. V lost 0 bases to trimming and J lost 3 bases; unmatched junction nucleotides: 2. The CDR3 is CASSYSLAGGFYEQYF. CDR3 nucleotide sequence: TGTGCCAGCAGTTACTCACTAGCGGGAGGGTTCTACGAGCAGTACTTC.

This clone was recorded once. This chain uses TRBV19 with TRBJ2-4; TRBD1 matches at 7 bases. V gave up 2 bases and J gave up 6 bases; unmatched junction bases: 10. Germline V gene sequence: CDR1 LNHDA, CDR2 SQIVND (reference sequence). The CDR3 has 16 residues. The CDR3 is CASSIKGEGGGNIQYF. CDR3 bases: TGTGCCAGTAGTATAAAGGGTGAAGGGGGCGGAAACATTCAGTACTTC.

The genes are TRBV10-3 and TRBJ2-2, with D unclear. Between the trimmed V and J ends, which lost 2 bases and 6 bases, there was a span of 7 bases. Germline V lookup: CDR1 ENHRY, CDR2 SYGVKD. The CDR3 contains 13 residues. The DNA for the CDR3 is TGTGCCATCAGTGAGGCGAGTTCCGGGGAGCTGTTTTTT. Protein sequence: CAISEASSGELFF.

This clone has only one observation. V gene TRBV20-1 combines with J gene TRBJ1-2, with unresolved D. Trimming took off 3 bases at V and 8 bases at J, with 10 bases between the two ends. From germline, CDR1 is DFQATT and CDR2 SNEGSKA (reference sequence). This CDR3 region has 11 residues. The CDR3 here is CSASFRGGYTF. DNA for the CDR3: TGCAGTGCTAGTTTTAGAGGAGGCTACACCTTC.

The V gene is TRBV12-5, the J gene TRBJ2-3; TRBD2 agrees at 8 bases. Germline V CDR1 and CDR2: LGHNT, FRNRAP. The ends lost 6 bases at V and 5 bases at J; junction bases unmatched: 1. This CDR3 comprises 12 residues. The CDR3 nucleotides are TGTGCTAGTGGCCGGGGGGGAGATACGCAGTATTTT. It specifies CASGRGGDTQYF. Filled out from reference TRBV12-5 and TRBJ2-3, the complete variable domain reads DARVTQTPRHKVTEMGQEVTMRCQPILGHNTVFWYRQTMMQGLELLAYFRNRAPLDDSGMPKDRFSAEMPDATLATLKIQPSEPRDSAVYFCASGRGGDTQYFGPGTRLTVL.

The V and J genes are TRBV10-3 and TRBJ1-1; the D gene is possibly TRBD1 (5 bases). The germline V gene encodes CDR1 ENHRY and CDR2 SYGVKD. CDR3 length: 13 residues. V lost 7 bases and J lost 2, with 11 bases in between. The CDR3 spells CAINFDSNTEAFF. The CDR3 DNA is TGTGCCATCAACTTCGACAGTAACACTGAAGCTTTCTTT.

This clone was counted once. The rearrangement joins TRBV28 to TRBJ1-6; possibly TRBD1 for D (6 bases). Germline CDR1 reads MDHEN; CDR2 reads SYDVKM. The ends were cut back, 11 bases at V and 10 bases at J, with 15 bases in the middle. The CDR3 has 12 amino acids. CDR3 sequence (DNA): TGTGCCTTTGGGGGGGGCAGGTCACCCCTCCACTTT. Translated: CAFGGGRSPLHF.

The V call is TRBV15, the J call TRBJ1-6; perhaps TRBD1 as D (6 bases). V was cut by 3 bases and J by 6 bases, with 21 bases left in between. There are 18 residues in the CDR3. The germline V gene has CDR1 LNHNV and CDR2 YYDKDF (reference sequence). The CDR3 DNA reads as TGTGCCACCAGCAGGGACAGTGTATTATCGTGGCGTAATTCACCCCTCCACTTT. Protein sequence: CATSRDSVLSWRNSPLHF.

V gene TRBV18 combines with J gene TRBJ2-7; TRBD2 agrees at 13 bases. Germline lookup yields CDR1 KGHSH and CDR2 LQKENI. The V and J ends lost 6 bases and 3 bases, in that order; junction bases with no gene match: 8. The CDR3 is made up of 16 amino acids. The CDR3 protein is CASSRSGTSGNYEQYF. The CDR3 DNA follows: TGTGCCAGCTCCCGCTCCGGGACTAGCGGGAACTACGAGCAGTACTTC. Supplemented by reference TRBV18 and TRBJ2-7, the full variable domain reads NAGVMQNPRHLVRRRGQEARLRCSPMKGHSHVYWYRQLPEEGLKFMVYLQKENIIDESGMPKERFSAEFPKEGPSILRIQQVVRGDSAAYFCASSRSGTSGNYEQYFGPGTRLTVT.

This clone was counted a single time. This chain links TRBV18 with TRBJ2-7; D is possibly TRBD1 (5 bases). The V end was cut by 6 bases, the J end by 0 bases, with 15 bases between. The CDR3 extends over 15 amino acids. Germline values: CDR1 KGHSH, CDR2 LQKENI. The CDR3 coding sequence is TGTGCCAGCTCGCCGAGCCCCGACAGCTCCTACGAGCAGTACTTC. Protein: CASSPSPDSSYEQYF.

This clone showed up just a few times. This chain joins TRBV23-1 and TRBJ1-2; D remains ambiguous. TRBV23-1 is annotated as an ORF whose role is uncertain. The CDR3 is 16 amino acids. Deletions cut 0 bases from V and 7 bases from J, with 18 bases between. The CDR3 nucleotides read TGCGCCAGCAGTCAATCGAGGGAAACCAGTAAGAGTGGCTACACCTTC. Its translation: CASSQSRETSKSGYTF.

V and J are TRBV6-2 or TRBV6-3 and TRBJ1-1; D gene unclear. The germline CDR1 and CDR2 sequences are MNHEY and SVGEGT. There are 16 residues in the CDR3. Trimming took 2 bases from V and 0 from J, leaving 13 bases between them. As DNA, the CDR3 is TGTGCCAGCAGTTACCGTGGTATGGCCTTGAACACTGAAGCTTTCTTT. It translates to CASSYRGMALNTEAFF.

The chain couples TRBV6-6 to TRBJ2-7, with TRBD2 identical over 8 bases. This CDR3 spans 12 amino acids. CDR1 MNHNY and CDR2 SVGAGI come from the germline V gene (reference sequence). V dropped 11 bases and J dropped 5; count of bases not matched to a gene: 8. The CDR3 DNA reads TGTGCCGCAAGCCCTAGCGGGCACGAGCAGTACTTC. Translated, it gives CAASPSGHEQYF.

The rearrangement uses TRBV28 and TRBJ2-2, with 9 bases lining up with TRBD2. This CDR3 has 17 residues. Germline V lookup: CDR1 MDHEN, CDR2 SYDVKM. With V trimmed by 3 bases and J by 6 bases, 11 bases remained unmatched. Here the CDR3 DNA reads TGTGCCAGCAGTTTGCTGGCGGGAGGGCCCTCAGCCGGGGAGCTGTTTTTT. This sequence encodes CASSLLAGGPSAGELFF.

The chain combines TRBV7-9 with TRBJ2-7, with 8 bases lining up with TRBD1. Germline lookup yields CDR1 SEHNR and CDR2 FQNEAQ (reference sequence). The trim removed 5 bases at V and 6 bases at J, leaving 6 bases unmatched. This CDR3 contains 13 residues. CDR3 sequence: CASSQTGALEQYF. Written as DNA, the CDR3 is TGTGCCAGCAGCCAGACAGGGGCTCTCGAGCAGTACTTC.

The chain uses TRBV7-9 and TRBJ2-1; no clear D gene. CDR1 is SEHNR, CDR2 FQNEAQ, per germline (reference sequence). The CDR3 has 11 residues. The V and J ends lost 5 bases and 8 bases respectively, with 7 bases between them. DNA for the CDR3: TGTGCCAGCAGCGCCTATTATGAGCAGTTCTTC. It codes for CASSAYYEQFF.

The chain couples TRBV7-6 to TRBJ2-1, with D perhaps TRBD1 (5 bases). V was shortened by 2 bases and J by 8 bases, with 13 bases between the two germline ends. Germline V gene data show CDR1 as SGHVS and CDR2 as FNYEAQ. CDR3 length: 14 amino acids. Written as DNA, the CDR3 is TGTGCCAGCAGCTTACGGGCAGGGTCGGATGAGCAGTTCTTC. It specifies CASSLRAGSDEQFF.